This is a list of T cell receptor beta chains from one sample in a study of OX40 agonist ivuxolimab in advanced cancers. Data came from immunoSEQ multiplex PCR; TCRdb stores just in-frame clones and leaves some out. Among about 62,000 clones listed, 85% were seen once. The sample here was CD4+ or CD8+ T cells sorted from blood, taken in a trial of the OX40 agonist ivuxolimab. The receptor source for this set is an adult with an advanced solid tumor such as melanoma, head and neck, liver or kidney cancer. Both conserved end residues are part of each CDR3. A D gene is named only where the DNA matches it firmly. Only part of the rows carry a size: once, few, many, or a class if the clone is expanded.

once - TRBJ2-1 TRBV9 CASSSGTRNEQFF TGTGCCAGCAGCTCCGGGACTCGTAATGAGCAGTTCTTC
- - TRBJ2-3 TRBV4-1 CASSQDQGYRTDTQYF TGCGCCAGCAGCCAAGATCAAGGGTACCGCACAGATACGCAATATTTT
- TRBD2 TRBJ2-3 TRBV7-3 CASSPRTSGSTDTQYF TGTGCCAGCAGCCCCAGGACTAGCGGGAGCACAGATACGCAGTATTTT
once TRBD2 TRBJ2-2 TRBV19 CASSIWRKASGKNTGELFF TGTGCCAGTAGTATATGGAGGAAGGCTAGCGGGAAGAACACCGGGGAGCTGTTTTTT
- - TRBJ2-5 TRBV6-6 CASRGEINQETQYF TGTGCCAGCAGGGGCGAAATAAACCAAGAGACCCAGTACTTC
- TRBD1 TRBJ2-7 TRBV7-8 CASSQREAGGYHEQYF TGTGCCAGCAGCCAGAGAGAGGCAGGGGGTTACCACGAGCAGTACTTC
once - TRBJ2-7 TRBV5-1 CASSLRQSYEQYF TGCGCCAGCAGCTTGAGACAGAGCTACGAGCAGTACTTC
- - TRBJ2-7 TRBV11-3 CASSSRFSGEQYF TGTGCCAGCAGCTCCAGGTTCTCGGGGGAGCAGTACTTC
- TRBD1 TRBJ2-3 TRBV7-9 CAVGTGSTDTQYF TGTGCCGTTGGGACAGGAAGCACAGATACGCAGTATTTT
- TRBD1 TRBJ2-2 TRBV28 CASSGSRMGQVSANTGELFF TGTGCCAGCAGTGGATCCCGGATGGGACAGGTGTCCGCGAACACCGGGGAGCTGTTTTTT
once - TRBJ2-2 TRBV7-3 CASSLSGNSGTNTGELFF TGTGCCAGCAGCTTAAGTGGAAATAGCGGTACGAACACCGGGGAGCTGTTTTTT
- TRBD1 TRBJ2-4 TRBV18 CASSPGQGAGTKNIQYF TGTGCCAGCTCACCCGGACAGGGGGCTGGGACCAAAAACATTCAGTACTTC
- - TRBJ2-1 TRBV2 CASGERNSAYNEQFF TGTGCCAGCGGGGAGCGGAATTCAGCCTACAATGAGCAGTTCTTC
- TRBD2 TRBJ2-5 TRBV28 CASSFRQRGGLCYF TGTGCCAGCAGCTTCCGCCAGCGGGGGGGGCTCTGTTACTTC
- - TRBJ2-7 TRBV30 CAWNNREDEQYF TGTGCCTGGAATAACAGGGAGGACGAGCAGTACTTC
- TRBD1 TRBJ1-2 TRBV7-9 CASSPHQGAAGYTF TGTGCCAGCAGCCCACATCAGGGGGCGGCTGGCTACACCTTC
few TRBD2 TRBJ2-5 TRBV5-4 CASSLREGETQYF TGTGCCAGCAGCCTCAGGGAGGGCGAGACCCAGTACTTC
once - TRBJ1-1 TRBV28 CASSIRQMNTEAFF TGTGCCAGCAGTATCCGACAGATGAACACTGAAGCTTTCTTT
- - TRBJ2-6 TRBV19 CASIDTRTFSGANVLTF TGTGCCAGTATAGACACCAGAACTTTCTCTGGGGCCAACGTCCTGACTTTC
once TRBD1 TRBJ2-7 TRBV18 CASSLPGQGYEQYF TGTGCCAGCTCTCTGCCGGGACAGGGTTACGAGCAGTACTTC
once - TRBJ1-6 TRBV5-1 CASSFLVATSPLHF TGCGCCAGCAGCTTCTTAGTAGCGACTTCACCCCTCCACTTT
- - TRBJ2-3 TRBV4-1 CASSQGSRVPRTDTQYF TGCGCCAGCAGCCAAGGATCGCGGGTCCCCCGCACAGATACGCAGTATTTT
- TRBD1 TRBJ2-4 TRBV27 CASSSAGQGVGVKNIQYF TGTGCCAGCAGTTCTGCGGGACAGGGAGTCGGTGTCAAAAACATTCAGTACTTC
- - TRBJ2-1 TRBV4-1 CASSQGPNEQFF TGCGCCAGCAGCCAAGGGCCAAATGAGCAGTTCTTC
few - TRBJ2-7 TRBV2 CASRRAGNYEQYF TGTGCCAGCAGGCGAGCAGGGAACTACGAGCAGTACTTC
- - TRBJ2-3 TRBV9 CASSARPTDTQYF TGTGCCAGCAGCGCACGCCCCACAGATACGCAGTATTTT
- TRBD1 TRBJ2-3 TRBV2 CASSLQDRRTTDTQYF TGTGCCAGCAGTCTCCAGGACAGGCGGACCACAGATACGCAGTATTTT
few - TRBJ1-2 TRBV28 CASNNPGGYYGYTF TGTGCCAGCAATAACCCCGGGGGGTACTATGGCTACACCTTC
- TRBD2 TRBJ2-7 TRBV19 CASSGSGISYEQYF TGTGCCAGTAGTGGTAGCGGGATTTCCTACGAGCAGTACTTC
- - TRBJ1-5 TRBV7-8 CASSLANPGDQPQHF TGTGCCAGCAGCTTAGCGAACCCAGGGGATCAGCCCCAGCATTTT
- TRBD2 TRBJ2-1 TRBV9 CASSVATGLAGDQEQFF TGTGCCAGCAGCGTCGCTACCGGCCTAGCGGGAGACCAGGAGCAGTTCTTC
- - TRBJ2-7 TRBV5-1 CASSLGDRNYEQYF TGCGCCAGCAGCTTGGGTGACCGAAACTACGAGCAGTACTTC
- - TRBJ2-1 TRBV29-1 CSVDRGNEQFF TGCAGCGTTGACCGGGGAAATGAGCAGTTCTTC
- TRBD1 TRBJ2-5 TRBV11-3 CASSLDAWTGGGETQYF TGTGCCAGCAGCTTAGACGCCTGGACAGGGGGAGGAGAGACCCAGTACTTC
- - TRBJ1-1 TRBV6-6 CASTPPRGVTEAFF TGTGCCAGCACCCCACCTCGGGGGGTGACTGAAGCTTTCTTT
- - TRBJ2-7 TRBV6-6 CASTPSLGYEQYF TGTGCCAGCACCCCCTCCCTTGGGTACGAGCAGTACTTC
- - TRBJ2-2 TRBV2 CASSERSGRNTGELFF TGTGCCAGCAGTGAACGGAGCGGTAGGAACACCGGGGAGCTGTTTTTT
- - TRBJ1-6 TRBV25-1 CASSDPGVGNSPLHF TGTGCCAGCAGTGACCCAGGCGTGGGAAATTCACCCCTCCACTTT
- TRBD2 TRBJ2-3 TRBV5-1 CASSLDGGSVTQYF TGCGCCAGCAGCTTGGATGGCGGGAGTGTTACGCAGTATTTT
- - TRBJ2-2 TRBV10-3 CAISMVGGQKNTGELFF TGTGCCATCAGTATGGTCGGGGGACAGAAGAACACCGGGGAGCTGTTTTTT
medium-sized - TRBJ1-5 TRBV6-6 CASSLQGGNQPQHF TGTGCCAGCAGTTTACAGGGAGGGAATCAGCCCCAGCATTTT
few - TRBJ2-2 TRBV2 CASSEPTGELFF TGTGCCAGCAGTGAACCCACCGGGGAGCTGTTTTTT
once - TRBJ2-5 TRBV19 CASSMAGVETQYF TGTGCCAGTAGTATGGCGGGCGTGGAGACCCAGTACTTC
- - TRBJ2-1 TRBV6-4 CASSGSRTSEQFF TGTGCCAGCAGTGGATCTAGGACAAGTGAGCAGTTCTTC